This TCR beta chain comes out of a study of spatial heterogeneity in lung cancer. At the level of the study: Detection consistently yielded more beta chains than alpha chains. Raw reads contained each unique TCR and UMI combination more than ten times on average.

At least ten counts were recorded for this clonotype. This beta chain turned up in a library designed for alpha chains; as an off-target read, its abundance says little. Looked up from germline, CDR1 is MNHEY and CDR2 is SVGAGI. Trimming cost V 2 bases and J 6 bases; bases outside gene matches: 6. The CDR3 covers 17 residues. Indicated time point: sample taken at primary tumor resection. Unsorted whole RNA of tumor, nontumor lung or frozen PBMC was sequenced. The approximately 67 donors had untreated early-stage non-small cell lung cancer. TCRdb fed the 5' RACE reads into MiXCR, producing one record per CDR3 protein. The sample lists about 14,000 distinct CDR3 sequences, 5% to 5.5% occurring once.

The rearrangement uses TRBV6-5 and TRBJ2-1, with 14 bases lining up with TRBD2. This sequence originates from a human donor with early-stage non-small cell lung cancer. The source was lung tumor tissue, collected at surgery. CDR3 sequence: CASSYESGLAGGNEQFF. The DNA of the CDR3 is TGTGCCAGCAGTTACGAATCCGGACTAGCGGGAGGCAATGAGCAGTTCTTC.